This passage covers 15 T cell receptor beta chains from one sample sequenced in a study of monozygotic twins with inflammatory bowel disease. TCRdb re-called the 5' RACE reads and catalogs CDR3 proteins one per entry, DNA excluded. The sample totals 200,000 to 250,000 distinct CDR3 sequences. The source material was blood. The receptors shown here come from a human donor with ulcerative colitis or Crohn's disease, or a healthy co-twin of an affected twin (not recorded which).

The V call is TRBV7-2, the J call TRBJ2-2; TCRdb outputs TRBD1, but without DNA this stays unchecked. Germline assignment: CDR1 SGHTA and CDR2 FQGNSA. The CDR3 has 12 amino acids. The CDR3: CASSFPGWELFF.

The chain couples TRBV6-1 to TRBJ1-1. CDR1 is MNHNS, CDR2 SASEGT, per germline. This CDR3 contains 13 residues. This CDR3 is CASMQRIDTEAFF.

V is TRBV20-1 and J is TRBJ1-6; TCRdb names TRBD1, which stays unverified in the absence of DNA. Germline loops: CDR1 DFQATT, CDR2 SNEGSKA (reference sequence). CDR3 size: 12 residues. CDR3 sequence reads: CSAGTYNSPLHF.

The chain is built from TRBV14 and TRBJ2-3; the TCRdb D gene call, TRBD2, has no DNA to confirm it. CDR1 and CDR2 from the germline V gene are SGHDN and FVKESK. There are 17 residues in the CDR3. CDR3 sequence reads: CASSPGLLAGDTDTQYF.

The rearrangement uses TRBV7-2 and TRBJ2-7; no DNA is available, so the TRBD2 call from TCRdb remains unchecked. The CDR3 extends over 14 amino acids. Germline CDR1 reads SGHTA; CDR2 reads FQGNSA. CDR3 sequence: CASSSNSGVYEQYF.

The chain couples TRBV10-3 to TRBJ2-1; TCRdb outputs TRBD1, but without DNA this stays unchecked. The germline V gene has CDR1 ENHRY and CDR2 SYGVKD. The CDR3 runs 14 residues. This CDR3 reads CATAGDRGPNEQFF.

The chain has TRBV5-1 and TRBJ1-1. The CDR3 loop spans 13 amino acids. Germline V gene lookup returns CDR1 SGHRS and CDR2 YFSETQ. The CDR3 here is CASSLEQSTEAFF.

CDR3: CASSGERRGTYEQYF. The rearrangement joins TRBV7-2 to TRBJ2-7; as DNA is missing, the TRBD2 call by TCRdb cannot be tested. Germline V CDR1 and CDR2: SGHTA, FQGNSA. The CDR3 runs 15 residues.

The chain is built from TRBV19 and TRBJ2-7. This CDR3 has 13 residues. Germline CDR1 reads LNHDA; CDR2 reads SQIVND (reference sequence). The CDR3 here is CASMGSATYEQYF.

The rearrangement links TRBV11-2 to TRBJ1-5; TCRdb indicates TRBD1, and absent DNA this call remains unverified. The CDR3 spans 15 residues. CDR1 and CDR2 from the germline V gene are SGHAT and FQNNGV. The CDR3 reads CASSLSWGSNQPQHF.

The V and J genes are TRBV12-3 or TRBV12-4 and TRBJ1-1; absent DNA, TCRdb's TRBD1 call cannot be checked. The CDR3 runs 16 residues. CDR3 sequence: CASSPGQSLMNTEAFF.

This chain connects TRBV7-9 to TRBJ2-1; the D call of TRBD2 rests on TCRdb alone, since no DNA is present to check it. This CDR3 is built from 14 residues. CDR1 is SEHNR, CDR2 FQNEAQ, per germline (reference sequence). CDR3 in amino acids: CASSSGTSGSNQFF.

The chain joins TRBV12-3 or TRBV12-4 to TRBJ1-4. The CDR3 sequence is 14 residues long. The CDR3 protein is CASRGQGSGEKLFF.

The chain couples TRBV12-3 or TRBV12-4 to TRBJ1-1; with no DNA, the TCRdb D assignment of TRBD1 cannot be verified. This CDR3 is built from 13 residues. The CDR3 protein is CASSPGPFTEAFF.

The chain couples TRBV29-1 to TRBJ2-2; without DNA, the TCRdb call of TRBD2 cannot be checked. Germline V CDR1 and CDR2: SQVTM, ANQGSEA. The CDR3 spans 14 residues. The CDR3 sequence: CSVLPAAVTGELFF.